The present T cell receptor (beta chain) was sequenced within a study of identical twins. Study findings and constraints: Models predicted too little out-of-frame TCR alpha sharing in monozygotic twins.

Trimming took 0 bases from V and 8 from J; bases not matched to a gene: 9. This CDR3 has 16 residues. Germline loops: CDR1 SGHRS, CDR2 YFSETQ. Comments on this clonotype: Its antigen is still unknown.

In TCRdb, the 5' RACE reads were re-called with MiXCR into one record per CDR3 protein. The table shows about 550,000 distinct CDR3 sequences, with about a fifth occurring only once. This same sample was also taken into another study, of yellow fever vaccine responses in identical twins.

Source material: CD4+ T cells sorted from blood. The chain links TRBV5-1 to TRBJ2-1, with 9 bases aligning to TRBD2. This clonotype was sampled from a young woman in good health. CDR3 sequence reads: CASSLALAGNGDEQFF. CDR3 bases: TGCGCCAGCAGCTTGGCCCTAGCGGGAAATGGGGATGAGCAGTTCTTC.